The present T cell receptor beta chain was sequenced within a study of CD8 T cells in ankylosing spondylitis. Per germline, CDR1 LGHNA and CDR2 YSLEER. This CDR3 spans 15 amino acids. The V and J ends lost 0 bases and 3 bases respectively, with 9 bases between them. This clonotype was seen at least ten times. Its cognate antigen is unknown. Study-wide findings and caveats: A motif of fewer than ten highly homologous TCR beta variants was seen as apparently characteristic of ankylosing spondylitis blood.

A quantitative 5'-RACE method, one with molecular barcodes, was used to make TCR beta libraries. MiXCR, run by TCRdb on the 5' RACE reads, gives a single entry per CDR3 protein. The sample carries more than 400,000 distinct CDR3 sequences, over 4% recorded once. The chain combines TRBV4-3 with TRBJ1-3; D call uncertain. Sequenced input: blood, either unsorted or a sorted T cell fraction (not recorded which). The TCR was taken from a male donor with ankylosing spondylitis. The CDR3 spells CASSQDVGGGNTIYF. In DNA, the CDR3 is TGCGCCAGCAGCCAAGACGTAGGCGGTGGAAACACCATATATTTT.